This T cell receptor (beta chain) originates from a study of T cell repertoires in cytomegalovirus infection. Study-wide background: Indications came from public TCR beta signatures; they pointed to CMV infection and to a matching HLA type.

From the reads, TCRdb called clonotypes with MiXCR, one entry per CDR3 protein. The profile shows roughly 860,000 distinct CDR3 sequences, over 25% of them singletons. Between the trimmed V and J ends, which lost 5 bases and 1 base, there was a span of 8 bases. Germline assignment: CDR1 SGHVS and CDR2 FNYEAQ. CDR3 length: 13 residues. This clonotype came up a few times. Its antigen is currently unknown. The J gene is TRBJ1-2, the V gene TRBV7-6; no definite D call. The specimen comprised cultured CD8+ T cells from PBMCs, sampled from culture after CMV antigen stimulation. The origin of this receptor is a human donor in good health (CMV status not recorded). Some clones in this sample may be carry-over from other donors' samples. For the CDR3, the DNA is TGTGCCAGCAGCCCCTGGGGTAACTATGGCTACACCTTC. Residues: CASSPWGNYGYTF.